This T cell receptor (beta chain) was captured by sequencing in a study of blood T cell repertoires in COVID-19. This CDR3 spans 15 amino acids. J gave up 7 bases and V 1 base, and 8 bases lay outside the gene matches. Germline loops: CDR1 LNHDA, CDR2 SQIVND (reference sequence). Profiling relied on immunoSEQ multiplex PCR, and the TCRdb table lists in-frame clones only, not all of them. The sample gives under 300,000 clones, around four fifths of which show up once; 4.5% to 6.5% is in the top ten. The specimen was peripheral blood. The J gene is TRBJ2-3, the V gene TRBV19; 7 bases fit TRBD2. The origin of this receptor is an elderly man with acute or convalescent COVID-19. CDR3 loop: CASSIVGGSANTQYF. The DNA for the CDR3 is TGTGCCAGTAGTATAGTTGGCGGGAGTGCGAATACGCAGTATTTT.